One TCR beta chain is described in this entry. Its cognate antigen is unknown. The data stem from a study of OX40 agonist ivuxolimab in advanced cancers. Study in general: The study enrolled dose-escalation patients with hepatocellular carcinoma, melanoma, renal cell or head and neck cancer.

Data came from immunoSEQ multiplex PCR; TCRdb stores just in-frame clones and leaves some out. The sample includes some 73,000 clones, approximately 86% of them seen just once. The CDR3 has 15 residues. Trimming pared 3 bases from V and 4 bases from J, leaving 13 bases between. Germline V CDR1 and CDR2: SGHTA, FQGNSA. Whole-study findings and limits: Specificity for antigen went undetermined in the expanded peripheral T cells.

The sequence came from an adult with an advanced solid tumor such as melanoma, head and neck, liver or kidney cancer. V is TRBV7-2 and J is TRBJ1-5; a weak D match, TRBD1 (6 bases). Sample: CD4+ or CD8+ T cells sorted from blood, taken in a trial of the OX40 agonist ivuxolimab. CDR3 nucleotide sequence: TGTGCCAGCAGCTTCGGACAGAGTACGAATCAGCCCCAGCATTTT. It codes for CASSFGQSTNQPQHF.